This T cell receptor (beta chain) stems from a study of T cell responses to AZD1222 COVID-19 vaccine. Findings and caveats of the study: None of the repertoires were sampled until the peak T cell response had passed. Donors were largely white British and mainly female; clonal diversity was possibly underestimated.

Germline V gene data show CDR1 as MDHEN and CDR2 as SYDVKM. Trimming shortened V by 9 bases and J by 10 bases, and 16 bases separated the two germline ends. The CDR3 is 13 amino acids. Analysis merged second doses at about 4 or about 12 weeks. The protocol was immunoSEQ multiplex PCR, while the TCRdb copy is restricted to in-frame clones and leaves out a portion. The table includes some 120,000 clones, 80% to 95% detected once. A note on this clone: Its specificity is not known.

The sequencing used peripheral blood, collected 28 days after the second AZD1222 dose. The V call is TRBV28, the J call TRBJ1-6; tentative D call: TRBD1 (5 bases). The clonotype originates from an adult who received the AZD1222 COVID-19 vaccine. CDR3 coding DNA: TGTGCCAGAACCGGGGACCAAGAATCACCCCTCCACTTT. Its translation is CARTGDQESPLHF. The full variable domain, completed using reference TRBV28 and TRBJ1-6, is DVKVTQSSRYLVKRTGEKVFLECVQDMDHENMFWYRQDPGLGLRLIYFSYDVKMKEKGDIPEGYSVSREKKERFSLILESASTNQTSMYLCARTGDQESPLHFGNGTRLTVT.